The clone carrying this TCR beta chain has more than one count but fewer than ten. V dropped 5 bases and J dropped 2 bases, with 10 bases sitting between them. The CDR3 has 13 residues. CDR1 and CDR2 from the germline V gene are MDHEN and SYDVKM. Amplification started from genomic DNA. The TCR beta CDR3 region was amplified using 30 forward and 13 reverse primers. MiXCR was run by TCRdb on the multiplex PCR reads, yielding one entry per CDR3 protein. This sample carries 280,000 or so distinct CDR3 sequences, roughly 50% of them seen once, and the ten largest clones take approximately 13%. This entry is derived from a study of type 1 and type 2 diabetes patients. Study-wide background: Participants included type 1 and type 2 diabetes patients plus nondiabetic controls.

Material: peripheral blood mononuclear cells (PBMCs). The sequence derives from a man between 18 and 29 years old with type 2 diabetes. The chain recombines TRBV28 with TRBJ2-7; D possibly corresponds to TRBD1 (6 bases). DNA for the CDR3: TGTGCCAGCAGTGTACCAGGGGCCTACGAGCAGTACTTC. Residues: CASSVPGAYEQYF. The complete variable domain, with remaining parts taken from reference TRBV28 and TRBJ2-7, reads DVKVTQSSRYLVKRTGEKVFLECVQDMDHENMFWYRQDPGLGLRLIYFSYDVKMKEKGDIPEGYSVSREKKERFSLILESASTNQTSMYLCASSVPGAYEQYFGPGTRLTVT.